This T cell receptor (beta chain) was recovered during a study of blood T cell repertoires in COVID-19. Study details: The United States, Italy and Spain were the sources of the acute and convalescent COVID-19 samples. PBMCs, B-cell-depleted T cells, or T cells were the source of the cDNA or gDNA that made up the material.

The length of the CDR3 is 15 residues. The ends were cut back, 3 bases at V and 5 bases at J, with 15 bases in the middle. Germline V gene lookup returns CDR1 SGHRS and CDR2 YFSETQ. Produced via immunoSEQ multiplex PCR; TCRdb's table is partial and in-frame only. The table records roughly 500,000 clones, 70% to 90% of them present only once. Sequencing input: peripheral blood. This sequence was found in a human donor in a cohort sampled during active COVID-19. The J gene is TRBJ2-1, the V gene TRBV5-1; the D gene is possibly TRBD1 (5 bases). The DNA for the CDR3 is TGCGCCAGCAGCTGGACCGGGCAGGGCCACAATGAGCAGTTCTTC. Translating it yields CASSWTGQGHNEQFF.